The clone carrying this T cell receptor beta chain was seen more than once but under ten times. Its antigen is undetermined. The sorted Tregs were CD4+CD25+CD127-/low cells. After constant-region reverse-primer amplification, full-length variable regions underwent semi-nested PCR with Nested Universal Primer A. TCRdb passed the 5' RACE reads through MiXCR, listing each CDR3 protein once. The table includes tens of thousands of distinct CDR3 sequences, roughly 28% detected once. The germline V gene has CDR1 PRHDT and CDR2 FYEKMQ (reference sequence). V gave up 0 bases and J gave up 9 bases, with 12 bases separating them. This CDR3 region has 14 residues. General study points: The TCR gene usage of tumor memory CD4+ T cells clustered together with blood and lymph node memory CD4+ cells and with lymph node naive CD4+ cells.

The rearrangement uses TRBV13 and TRBJ1-5, with D possibly matching TRBD1 (6 bases). Input material: tumor-infiltrating Tregs sorted from the breast tumor. This TCR derives from a female donor with breast cancer. The CDR3 DNA follows: TGTGCCAGCAGCTTAGGCCGGGGGCAACGGCCCCAGCATTTT. Protein: CASSLGRGQRPQHF.